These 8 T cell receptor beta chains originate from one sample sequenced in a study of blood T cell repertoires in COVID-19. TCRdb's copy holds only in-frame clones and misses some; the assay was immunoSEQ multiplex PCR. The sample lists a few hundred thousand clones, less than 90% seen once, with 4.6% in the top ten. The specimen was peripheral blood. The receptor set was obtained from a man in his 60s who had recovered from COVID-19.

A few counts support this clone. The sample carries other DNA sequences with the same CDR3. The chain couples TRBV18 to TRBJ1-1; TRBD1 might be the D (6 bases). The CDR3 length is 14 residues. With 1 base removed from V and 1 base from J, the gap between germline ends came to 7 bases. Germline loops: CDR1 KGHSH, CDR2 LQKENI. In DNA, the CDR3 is TGTGCCAGCTCACCACAGGGACAGAACACTGAAGCTTTCTTT. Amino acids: CASSPQGQNTEAFF. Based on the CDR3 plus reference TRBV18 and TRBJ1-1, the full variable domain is NAGVMQNPRHLVRRRGQEARLRCSPMKGHSHVYWYRQLPEEGLKFMVYLQKENIIDESGMPKERFSAEFPKEGPSILRIQQVVRGDSAAYFCASSPQGQNTEAFFGQGTRLTVV.

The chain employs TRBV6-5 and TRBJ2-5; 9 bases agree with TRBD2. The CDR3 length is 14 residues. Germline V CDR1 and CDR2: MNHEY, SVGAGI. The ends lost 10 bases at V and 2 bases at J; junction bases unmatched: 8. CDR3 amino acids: CATGLAPAQETQYF. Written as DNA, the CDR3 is TGTGCCACCGGACTAGCGCCAGCTCAAGAGACCCAGTACTTC.

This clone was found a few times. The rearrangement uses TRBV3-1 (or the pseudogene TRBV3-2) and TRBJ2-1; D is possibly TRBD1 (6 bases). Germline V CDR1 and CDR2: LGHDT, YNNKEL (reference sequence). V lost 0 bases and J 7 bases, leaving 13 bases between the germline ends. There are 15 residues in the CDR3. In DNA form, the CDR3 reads TGTGCCAGCAGCCAAGATAGACACAGGGTGAATGAGCAGTTCTTC. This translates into CASSQDRHRVNEQFF.

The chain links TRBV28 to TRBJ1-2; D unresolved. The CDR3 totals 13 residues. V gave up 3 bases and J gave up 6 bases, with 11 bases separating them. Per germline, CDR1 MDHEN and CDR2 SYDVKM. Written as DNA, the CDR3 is TGTGCCAGCAGTTTGTCACAGAACGATGGCTACACCTTC. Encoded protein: CASSLSQNDGYTF.

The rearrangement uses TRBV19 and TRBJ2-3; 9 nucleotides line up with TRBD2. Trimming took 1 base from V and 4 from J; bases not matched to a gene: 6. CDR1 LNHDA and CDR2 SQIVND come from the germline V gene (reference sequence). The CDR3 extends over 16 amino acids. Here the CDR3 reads CASSIVGGGAADTQYF. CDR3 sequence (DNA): TGTGCCAGTAGTATAGTAGGCGGGGGGGCCGCAGATACGCAGTATTTT.

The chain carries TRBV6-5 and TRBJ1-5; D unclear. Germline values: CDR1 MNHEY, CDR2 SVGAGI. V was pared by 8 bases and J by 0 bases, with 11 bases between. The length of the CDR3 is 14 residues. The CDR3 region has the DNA TGTGCCAGCCTAGGCCCGGCTAGCAATCAGCCCCAGCATTTT. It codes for CASLGPASNQPQHF.

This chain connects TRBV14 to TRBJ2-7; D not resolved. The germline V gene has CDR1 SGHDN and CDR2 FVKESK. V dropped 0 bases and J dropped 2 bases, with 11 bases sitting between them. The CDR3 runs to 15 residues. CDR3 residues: CASSQDGRPPYEQYF. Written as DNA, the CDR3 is TGTGCCAGCAGCCAAGATGGCAGGCCTCCCTACGAGCAGTACTTC.

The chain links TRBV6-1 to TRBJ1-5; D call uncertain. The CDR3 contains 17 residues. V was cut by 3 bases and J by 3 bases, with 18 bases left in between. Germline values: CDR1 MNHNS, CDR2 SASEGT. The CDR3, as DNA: TGTGCCAGCAGTGAGTCAGGCCCTCCTTACTTCAATCAGCCCCAGCATTTT. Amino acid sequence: CASSESGPPYFNQPQHF.